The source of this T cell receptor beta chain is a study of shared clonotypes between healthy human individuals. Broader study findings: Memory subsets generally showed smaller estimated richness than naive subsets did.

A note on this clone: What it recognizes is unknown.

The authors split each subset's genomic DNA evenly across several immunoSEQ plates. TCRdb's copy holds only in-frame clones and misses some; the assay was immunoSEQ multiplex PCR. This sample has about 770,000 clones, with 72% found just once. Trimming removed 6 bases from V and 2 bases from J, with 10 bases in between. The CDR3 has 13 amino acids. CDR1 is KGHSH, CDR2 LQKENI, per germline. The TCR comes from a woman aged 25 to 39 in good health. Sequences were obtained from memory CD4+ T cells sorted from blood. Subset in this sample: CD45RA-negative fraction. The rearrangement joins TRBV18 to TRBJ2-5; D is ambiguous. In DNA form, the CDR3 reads TGTGCCAGCTCTTACGGACGGCAAGAGACCCAGTACTTC. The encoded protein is CASSYGRQETQYF.